The T cell receptor (beta chain) under discussion was sequenced for a study of T cells in Graves' hyperthyroidism and ophthalmopathy. Study overall: Prior to any treatment, at the point of initial diagnosis, peripheral blood was collected.

RNA transcripts were the template for amplifying TCR beta CDR3 regions. RT-PCR in the first round (using the HTBI primer set) targeted the TCR CDR3. A single record per CDR3 protein comes from TCRdb applying MiXCR to the multiplex PCR reads. The repertoire holds under 800,000 distinct CDR3 sequences, with around 15% as singletons. Comment on this clonotype: The target antigen is unknown.

Findings of the study overall: Most clonotypes expanded in thyroid above 0.001 were likewise present in blood.

The V gene's germline CDR1 is MNHNS and CDR2 SASEGT. Trimming cost V 7 bases and J 0 bases, with 13 bases left between them. There are 15 residues in the CDR3. The authors deemed Graves' hyperthyroidism stable absent ophthalmopathy progression within 18 months. Newly diagnosed hyperthyroidism, duration under 2 months, in patients aged 18 to 65. The chain employs TRBV6-1 and TRBJ2-1; D is undetermined. The TCR was taken from a woman between 18 and 30 years old with Graves' hyperthyroidism. The sequencing input was blood. This chain's CDR3 is CASTNGPVSYNEQFF. For the CDR3, the DNA is TGTGCCAGCACCAACGGACCCGTCTCCTACAATGAGCAGTTCTTC.